The 14 T cell receptor beta chains listed next were all sequenced from one sample in a study of cytotoxic CD8 clonotypes in ibrutinib-treated CLL. Clones were sequenced by immunoSEQ multiplex PCR, and TCRdb holds only the in-frame ones, with some missing. In the table there are 50,000 to 70,000 clones, roughly 49% of which are singletons. This sample comprised PBMCs, obtained at disease progression, from a patient treated with ibrutinib. Every receptor here comes from a human donor with chronic lymphocytic leukemia.

The CDR3 coding sequence is TGTGCCAGCAGCCTACTAGCGGGAGAGGATGGCAATGAGCAGTTCTTC. Amino acid sequence: CASSLLAGEDGNEQFF. This sequence joins TRBV7-3 and TRBJ2-1; 11 bases map to TRBD2. The V segment lost 5 bases and the J segment 6 bases; nucleotides outside the gene matches: 9. The CDR3 spans 16 residues. Per the germline V gene, CDR1 is SGHTA and CDR2 is FQGTGA.

The chain couples TRBV7-3 to TRBJ2-2; 7 bases fit TRBD1. Germline loops: CDR1 SGHTA, CDR2 FQGTGA. J lost 0 bases, V lost 5 bases, and 15 bases had no gene match. This CDR3 comprises 19 residues. CDR3 nucleotide sequence: TGTGCCAGCAGCCACATCGGGACAGCCCCCGAACCGAACACCGGGGAGCTGTTTTTT. It codes for CASSHIGTAPEPNTGELFF.

This rearrangement joins TRBV5-6 to TRBJ1-3; D ambiguous. Germline values: CDR1 SGHDT, CDR2 YYEEEE. CDR3 length equals 14 residues. Trimming pared 7 bases from V and 0 bases from J, leaving 11 bases between. The CDR3 bases are TGTGCCAGCCGCGGTCAAAACTCTGGAAACACCATATATTTT. The encoded protein is CASRGQNSGNTIYF.

The V call is TRBV5-1, the J call TRBJ2-7; possibly TRBD2 for D (5 bases). V dropped 3 bases and J dropped 2 bases, with 15 bases sitting between them. Germline V gene lookup returns CDR1 SGHRS and CDR2 YFSETQ. The CDR3 has 15 amino acids. This CDR3 is CASSSNPSGTYEQYF. The CDR3 DNA follows: TGCGCCAGCAGCTCGAACCCCTCCGGGACCTACGAGCAGTACTTC.

J is TRBJ2-1 and V is TRBV19, with TRBD2 as a possible D gene (6 bases). CDR1 and CDR2 (germline): LNHDA, SQIVND (reference sequence). V gave up 5 bases and J gave up 1 base, with 12 bases separating them. This CDR3 is built from 15 residues. CDR3: CASSSLAASYNEQFF. CDR3 DNA: TGTGCCAGTAGTTCGTTAGCGGCGTCCTACAATGAGCAGTTCTTC.

The chain combines TRBV19 with TRBJ1-4; D unresolved. Germline V gene data show CDR1 as LNHDA and CDR2 as SQIVND (reference sequence). This CDR3 contains 13 residues. Trimming removed 4 bases at V and 8 bases at J, with 11 bases between. The chain's CDR3 is CASSRVGGEKLFF. As DNA, the CDR3 is TGTGCCAGTAGTAGGGTAGGCGGAGAAAAACTGTTTTTT.

The rearrangement joins TRBV18 to TRBJ2-5; the D gene is possibly TRBD2 (5 bases). Germline V gene lookup returns CDR1 KGHSH and CDR2 LQKENI. The CDR3 consists of 13 residues. V lost 5 bases, J lost 0 bases, and 7 bases lay in between. In nucleotides, the CDR3 is TGTGCCAGCTCAAGAGGGAACCAAGAGACCCAGTACTTC. Its protein product is CASSRGNQETQYF.

The rearrangement joins TRBV28 to TRBJ2-7; D is unresolved. The length of the CDR3 is 13 residues. Germline-derived CDR1 and CDR2 are MDHEN and SYDVKM. The V and J ends lost 6 bases and 1 base respectively, with 10 bases between them. This CDR3 reads CASRGDRSYEQYF. In DNA, the CDR3 is TGTGCCAGCAGGGGTGATAGATCCTACGAGCAGTACTTC.

In its sample, this clone was seen once. The CDR3 loop reads CASRKVAGYTF. CDR3 bases: TGTGCCAGCAGGAAAGTCGCCGGCTACACCTTC. The chain is built from TRBV28 and TRBJ1-2; D is ambiguous. V dropped 6 bases and J dropped 8 bases, with 10 bases sitting between them. The length of the CDR3 is 11 residues. Germline-derived CDR1 and CDR2 are MDHEN and SYDVKM.

The rearrangement joins TRBV5-1 to TRBJ2-4, with 8 bases fitting TRBD1. This CDR3 is built from 15 residues. The J segment lost 5 bases and the V segment lost 4 bases, leaving 8 bases of the junction unmatched. Germline loops: CDR1 SGHRS, CDR2 YFSETQ. CDR3 residues: CASSETGTGENIQYF. For the CDR3, the DNA is TGCGCCAGCAGCGAAACAGGGACAGGTGAAAACATTCAGTACTTC.

Remarks on this clone: The same CDR3 also results from other DNA sequences found in this sample. The V gene is TRBV27, the J gene TRBJ1-1, with a weak D call TRBD1 (5 bases). V was cut by 3 bases and J by 0 bases, with 20 bases left in between. This CDR3 has 18 residues. Germline-derived CDR1 and CDR2 are MNHEY and SMNVEV (reference sequence). The CDR3 DNA reads as TGTGCCAGCAGTTTCCTCACCCTCAGGCCAGGGATGAACACTGAAGCTTTCTTT. Amino acid sequence: CASSFLTLRPGMNTEAFF.

The chain links TRBV27 to TRBJ2-7; D uncertain. Germline-derived CDR1 and CDR2 are MNHEY and SMNVEV (reference sequence). V shed 0 bases and J shed 2 bases, with 11 bases lying between them. CDR3 length: 15 amino acids. CDR3 sequence reads: CASSLSSSATYEQYF. The DNA of the CDR3 is TGTGCCAGCAGTTTATCGTCTAGTGCGACCTACGAGCAGTACTTC.

The chain carries TRBV5-1 and TRBJ2-5, with TRBD1 identical over 9 bases. Germline values: CDR1 SGHRS, CDR2 YFSETQ. V shed 3 bases and J 8 bases; nucleotides not matched to a gene: 5. The CDR3 extends over 13 amino acids. DNA for the CDR3: TGCGCCAGCAGCTCCTGGGACAGGGTAACCCAGTACTTC. As protein: CASSSWDRVTQYF.

This clone was recorded many times. CDR3 sequence: CASSQDRGAGNTIYF. CDR3 in DNA: TGCGCCAGCAGCCAAGATAGGGGTGCTGGAAACACCATATATTTT. The V call is TRBV4-1, the J call TRBJ1-3, with D possibly matching TRBD1 (5 bases). The germline CDR1 and CDR2 sequences are MGHRA and YSYEKL. The CDR3 runs to 15 residues. Trimming shortened V by 0 bases and J by 2 bases, and 8 bases separated the two germline ends.